This TCR beta chain was documented in a study of T cell responses to AZD1222 COVID-19 vaccine. Whole-study results and caveats: A mostly white British donor set with more females was recruited, and clonal diversity was possibly underestimated.

Method: immunoSEQ multiplex PCR; TCRdb's copy keeps in-frame clones and lacks some. Among 100,000 or so clones listed, around nine tenths were seen once. Germline values: CDR1 LNHDA, CDR2 SQIVND (reference sequence). Trimming shortened V by 5 bases and J by 0 bases, and 13 bases separated the two germline ends. This CDR3 is 15 amino acids long. Of note for this clone: As yet, its antigen is unknown.

The chain combines TRBV19 with TRBJ1-1; unclear D gene. The receptor comes from an adult who received the AZD1222 COVID-19 vaccine. The material was peripheral blood, obtained 28 days after the second AZD1222 dose. The CDR3 sequence: CASSGHISLNTEAFF. CDR3 in DNA: TGTGCCAGTAGTGGGCACATAAGTTTGAACACTGAAGCTTTCTTT.